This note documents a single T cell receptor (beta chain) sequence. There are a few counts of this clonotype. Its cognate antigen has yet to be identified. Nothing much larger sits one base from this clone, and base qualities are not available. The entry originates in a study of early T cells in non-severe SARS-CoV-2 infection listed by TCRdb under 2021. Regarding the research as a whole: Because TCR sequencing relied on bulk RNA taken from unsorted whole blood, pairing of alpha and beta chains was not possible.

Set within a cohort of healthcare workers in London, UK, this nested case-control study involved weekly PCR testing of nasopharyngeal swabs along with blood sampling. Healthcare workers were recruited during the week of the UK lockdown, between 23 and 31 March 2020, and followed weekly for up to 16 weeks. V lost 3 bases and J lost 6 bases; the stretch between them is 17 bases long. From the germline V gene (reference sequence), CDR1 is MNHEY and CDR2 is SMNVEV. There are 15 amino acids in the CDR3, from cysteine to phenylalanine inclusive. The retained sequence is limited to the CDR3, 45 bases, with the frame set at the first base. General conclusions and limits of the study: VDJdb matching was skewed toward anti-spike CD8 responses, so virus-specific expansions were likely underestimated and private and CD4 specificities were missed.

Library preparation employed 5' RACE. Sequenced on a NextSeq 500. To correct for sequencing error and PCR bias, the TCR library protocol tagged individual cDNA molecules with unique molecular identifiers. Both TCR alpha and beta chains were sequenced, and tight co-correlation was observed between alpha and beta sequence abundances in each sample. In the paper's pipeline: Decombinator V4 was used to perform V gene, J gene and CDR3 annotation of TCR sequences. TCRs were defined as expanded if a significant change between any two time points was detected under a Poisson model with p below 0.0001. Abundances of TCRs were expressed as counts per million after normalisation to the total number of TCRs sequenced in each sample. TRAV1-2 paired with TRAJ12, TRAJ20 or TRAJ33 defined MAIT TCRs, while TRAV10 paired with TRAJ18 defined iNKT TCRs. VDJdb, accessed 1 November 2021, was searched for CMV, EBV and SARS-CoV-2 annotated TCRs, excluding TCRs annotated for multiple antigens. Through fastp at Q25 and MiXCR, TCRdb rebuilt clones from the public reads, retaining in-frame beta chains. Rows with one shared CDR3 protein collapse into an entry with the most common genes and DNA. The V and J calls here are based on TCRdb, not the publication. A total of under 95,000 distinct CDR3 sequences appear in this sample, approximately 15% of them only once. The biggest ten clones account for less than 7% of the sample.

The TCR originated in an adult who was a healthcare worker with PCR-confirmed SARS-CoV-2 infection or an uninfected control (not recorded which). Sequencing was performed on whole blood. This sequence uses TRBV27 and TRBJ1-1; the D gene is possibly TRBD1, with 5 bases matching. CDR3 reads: CASSFQTVPFSEAFF. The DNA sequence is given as TGTGCCAGCAGTTTTCAGACAGTACCCTTCTCTGAAGCTTTCTTT.